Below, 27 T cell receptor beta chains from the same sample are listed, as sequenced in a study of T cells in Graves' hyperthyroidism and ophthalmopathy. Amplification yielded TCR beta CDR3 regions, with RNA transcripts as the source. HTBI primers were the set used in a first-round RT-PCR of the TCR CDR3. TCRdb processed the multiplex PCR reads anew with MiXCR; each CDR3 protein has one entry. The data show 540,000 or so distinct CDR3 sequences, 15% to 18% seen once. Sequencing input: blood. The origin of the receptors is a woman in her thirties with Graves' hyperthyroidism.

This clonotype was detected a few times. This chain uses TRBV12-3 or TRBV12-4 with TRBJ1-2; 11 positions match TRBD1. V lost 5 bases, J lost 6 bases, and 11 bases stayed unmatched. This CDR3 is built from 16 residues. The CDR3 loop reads CASSPNRPGQGDGYTF. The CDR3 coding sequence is TGTGCCAGCAGTCCTAATCGGCCGGGACAGGGGGATGGCTACACCTTC.

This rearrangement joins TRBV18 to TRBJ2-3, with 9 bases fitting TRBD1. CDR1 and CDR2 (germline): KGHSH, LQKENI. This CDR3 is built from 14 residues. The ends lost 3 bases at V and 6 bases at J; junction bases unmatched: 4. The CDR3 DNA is TGTGCCAGCTCACCTACAGGGGGCTGGGATACGCAGTATTTT. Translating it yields CASSPTGGWDTQYF.

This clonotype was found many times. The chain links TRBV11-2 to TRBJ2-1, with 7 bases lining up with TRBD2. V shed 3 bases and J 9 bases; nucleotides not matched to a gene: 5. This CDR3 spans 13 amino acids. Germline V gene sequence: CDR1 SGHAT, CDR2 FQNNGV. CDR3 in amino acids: CASSLAGAVEQFF. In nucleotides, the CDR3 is TGTGCCAGCAGCTTGGCGGGAGCGGTTGAGCAGTTCTTC. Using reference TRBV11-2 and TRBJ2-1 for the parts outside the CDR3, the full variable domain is EAGVAQSPRYKIIEKRQSVAFWCNPISGHATLYWYQQILGQGPKLLIQFQNNGVVDDSQLPKDRFSAERLKGVDSTLKIQPAKLEDSAVYLCASSLAGAVEQFFGPGTRLTVL.

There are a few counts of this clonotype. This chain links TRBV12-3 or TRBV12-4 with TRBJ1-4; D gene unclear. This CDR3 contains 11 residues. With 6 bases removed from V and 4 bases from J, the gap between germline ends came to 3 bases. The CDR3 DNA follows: TGTGCCAGCAGGAGTAATGAAAAACTGTTTTTT. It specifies CASRSNEKLFF.

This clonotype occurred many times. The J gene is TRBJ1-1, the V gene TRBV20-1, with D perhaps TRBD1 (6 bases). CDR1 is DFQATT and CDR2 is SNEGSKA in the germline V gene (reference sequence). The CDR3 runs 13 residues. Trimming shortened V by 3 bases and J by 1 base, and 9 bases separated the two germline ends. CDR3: CSARTGPNTEAFF. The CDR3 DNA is TGCAGTGCTAGGACAGGTCCGAACACTGAAGCTTTCTTT.

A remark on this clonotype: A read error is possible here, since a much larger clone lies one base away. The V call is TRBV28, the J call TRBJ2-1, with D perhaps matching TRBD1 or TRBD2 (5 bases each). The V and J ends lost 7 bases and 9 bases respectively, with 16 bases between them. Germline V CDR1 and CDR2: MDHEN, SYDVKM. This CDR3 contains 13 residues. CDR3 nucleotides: TGTGCCAGCATTCCCGACGGGGCCAGTGAGCAGTTCTTC. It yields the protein CASIPDGASEQFF.

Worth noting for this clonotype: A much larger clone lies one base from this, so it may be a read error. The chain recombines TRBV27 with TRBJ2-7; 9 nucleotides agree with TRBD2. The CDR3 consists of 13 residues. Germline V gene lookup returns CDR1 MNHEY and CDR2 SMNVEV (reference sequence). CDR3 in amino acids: CASKTSGGYGQYF. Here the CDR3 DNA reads TGTGCCAGCAAGACTAGCGGTGGCTACGGGCAGTACTTC.

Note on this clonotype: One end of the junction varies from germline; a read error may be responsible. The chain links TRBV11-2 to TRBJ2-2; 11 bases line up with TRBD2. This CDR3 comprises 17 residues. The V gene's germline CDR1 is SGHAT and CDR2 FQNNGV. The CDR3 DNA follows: TGCGCCAGCAGCCAACTAGCGGGAGCGGGGAACACCGGGGAGCTGTTTTTT. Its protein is CASSQLAGAGNTGELFF.

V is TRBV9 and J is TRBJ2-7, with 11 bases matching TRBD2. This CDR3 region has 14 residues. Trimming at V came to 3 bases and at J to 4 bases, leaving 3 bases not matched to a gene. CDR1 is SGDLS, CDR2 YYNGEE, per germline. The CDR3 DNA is TGTGCCAGCAGCGCTACTAGCGGGAGATACGAGCAGTACTTC. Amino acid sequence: CASSATSGRYEQYF.

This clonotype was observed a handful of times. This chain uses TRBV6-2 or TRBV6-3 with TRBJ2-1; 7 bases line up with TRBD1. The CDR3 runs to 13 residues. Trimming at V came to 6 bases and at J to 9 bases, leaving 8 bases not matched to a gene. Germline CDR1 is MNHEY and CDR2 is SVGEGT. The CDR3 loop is CASSATQGTEQFF. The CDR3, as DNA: TGTGCCAGCAGCGCAACACAGGGGACTGAGCAGTTCTTC.

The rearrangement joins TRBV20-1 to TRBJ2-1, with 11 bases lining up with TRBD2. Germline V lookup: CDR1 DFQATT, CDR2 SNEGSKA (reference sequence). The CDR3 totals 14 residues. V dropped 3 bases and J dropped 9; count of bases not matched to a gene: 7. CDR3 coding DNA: TGCAGTGCTAGCCCGACTAGCGGGATCACTGAGCAGTTCTTC. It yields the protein CSASPTSGITEQFF.

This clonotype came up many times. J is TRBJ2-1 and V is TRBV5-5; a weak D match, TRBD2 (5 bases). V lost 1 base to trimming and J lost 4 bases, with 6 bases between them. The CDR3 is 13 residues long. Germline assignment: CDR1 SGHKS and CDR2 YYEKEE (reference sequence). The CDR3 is CASSLRGYNEQFF. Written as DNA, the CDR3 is TGTGCCAGCAGCTTGAGAGGGTACAATGAGCAGTTCTTC.

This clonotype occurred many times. CDR3 region: CSALAGSGDTQYF. DNA of the CDR3: TGCAGTGCGCTAGCGGGTTCGGGGGATACGCAGTATTTT. The chain recombines TRBV20-1 with TRBJ2-3; 8 bases match TRBD2. Losses at the gene ends were 6 bases for V and 6 bases for J; bases not matched to a gene: 8. The length of the CDR3 is 13 residues. CDR1 and CDR2 (germline): DFQATT, SNEGSKA (reference sequence).

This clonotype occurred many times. CDR3 region: CASSPLRKTSGRADTQYF. The CDR3 DNA reads TGTGCCAGCAGCCCTCTACGGAAGACTAGCGGGAGGGCAGATACGCAGTATTTT. The chain links TRBV7-2 to TRBJ2-3; 14 positions match TRBD2. Germline V gives CDR1 SGHTA, CDR2 FQGNSA. The CDR3 covers 18 residues. The V and J ends lost 5 bases and 4 bases, in that order; junction bases with no gene match: 11.

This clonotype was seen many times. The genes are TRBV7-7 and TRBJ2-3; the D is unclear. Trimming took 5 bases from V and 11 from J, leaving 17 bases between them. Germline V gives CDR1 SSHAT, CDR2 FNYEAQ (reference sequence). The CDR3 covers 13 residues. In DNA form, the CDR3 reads TGTGCCAGCAGCCCCGTTTTCGGGTTTGAGCAGTATTTT. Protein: CASSPVFGFEQYF.

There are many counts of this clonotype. The CDR3 loop is CASSYTGTGGFETQYF. The DNA of the CDR3 is TGTGCCAGCAGTTACACCGGGACAGGGGGCTTTGAGACCCAGTACTTC. The chain carries TRBV6-5 and TRBJ2-5; 12 nucleotides match TRBD1. The CDR3 is made up of 16 amino acids. Unmatched junction bases numbered 6, after V lost 2 bases and J lost 5 bases. Germline V gene data show CDR1 as MNHEY and CDR2 as SVGAGI.

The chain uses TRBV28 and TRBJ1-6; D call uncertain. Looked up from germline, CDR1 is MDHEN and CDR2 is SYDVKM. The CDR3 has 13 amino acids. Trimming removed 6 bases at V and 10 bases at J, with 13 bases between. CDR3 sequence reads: CASSPIGNSPLHF. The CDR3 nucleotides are TGTGCCAGCAGCCCCATAGGGAACTCACCCCTCCACTTT. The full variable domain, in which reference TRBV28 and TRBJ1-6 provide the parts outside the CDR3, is DVKVTQSSRYLVKRTGEKVFLECVQDMDHENMFWYRQDPGLGLRLIYFSYDVKMKEKGDIPEGYSVSREKKERFSLILESASTNQTSMYLCASSPIGNSPLHFGNGTRLTVT.

The DNA of the CDR3 is TGTGCCAGCAGTATCGCCGGGCCCCTTAATAGCAATCAGCCCCAGCATTTT. This gives the protein CASSIAGPLNSNQPQHF. The chain carries TRBV28 and TRBJ1-5; no reliable D call. The CDR3 runs to 17 residues. CDR1 and CDR2 from the germline V gene are MDHEN and SYDVKM. V was cut by 5 bases and J by 0 bases, with 17 bases left in between. Full variable domain (missing parts from reference TRBV28 and TRBJ1-5): DVKVTQSSRYLVKRTGEKVFLECVQDMDHENMFWYRQDPGLGLRLIYFSYDVKMKEKGDIPEGYSVSREKKERFSLILESASTNQTSMYLCASSIAGPLNSNQPQHFGDGTRLSIL.

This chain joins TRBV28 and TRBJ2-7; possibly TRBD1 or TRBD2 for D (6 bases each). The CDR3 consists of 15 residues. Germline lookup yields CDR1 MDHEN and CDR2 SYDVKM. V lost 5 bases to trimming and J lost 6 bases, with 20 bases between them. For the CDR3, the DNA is TGTGCCAGCAGTGAGAGGGGGGCCTGGGGAATCGAGCAGTACTTC. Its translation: CASSERGAWGIEQYF.

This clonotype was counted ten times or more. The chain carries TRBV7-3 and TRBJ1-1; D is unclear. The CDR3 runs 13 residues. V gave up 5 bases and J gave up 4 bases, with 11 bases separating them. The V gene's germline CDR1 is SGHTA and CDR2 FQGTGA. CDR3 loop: CASSPGQVTEAFF. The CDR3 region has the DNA TGTGCCAGCAGCCCCGGCCAAGTCACTGAAGCTTTCTTT.

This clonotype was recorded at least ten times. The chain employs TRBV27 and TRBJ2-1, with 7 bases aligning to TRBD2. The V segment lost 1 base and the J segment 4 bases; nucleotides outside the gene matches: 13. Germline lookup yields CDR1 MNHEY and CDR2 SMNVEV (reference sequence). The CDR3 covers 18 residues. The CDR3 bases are TGTGCCAGCAGTTTATTTGGGAGGGCCTTAGAGGGGTACAATGAGCAGTTCTTC. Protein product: CASSLFGRALEGYNEQFF.

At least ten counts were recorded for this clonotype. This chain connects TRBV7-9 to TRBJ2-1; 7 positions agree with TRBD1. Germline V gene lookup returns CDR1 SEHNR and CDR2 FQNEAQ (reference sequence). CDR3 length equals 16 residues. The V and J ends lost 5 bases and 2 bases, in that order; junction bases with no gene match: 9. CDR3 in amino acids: CASSDTDRDPYNEQFF. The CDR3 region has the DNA TGTGCCAGCAGCGACACAGACAGGGACCCCTACAATGAGCAGTTCTTC.

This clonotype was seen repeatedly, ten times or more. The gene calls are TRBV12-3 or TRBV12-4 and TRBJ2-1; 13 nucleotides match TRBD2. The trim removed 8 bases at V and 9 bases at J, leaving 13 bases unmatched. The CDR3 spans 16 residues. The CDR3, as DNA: TGTGCCAGCCAAGATGCTTCGGGACTAGCGGGAAGTGAGCAGTTCTTC. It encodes CASQDASGLAGSEQFF.

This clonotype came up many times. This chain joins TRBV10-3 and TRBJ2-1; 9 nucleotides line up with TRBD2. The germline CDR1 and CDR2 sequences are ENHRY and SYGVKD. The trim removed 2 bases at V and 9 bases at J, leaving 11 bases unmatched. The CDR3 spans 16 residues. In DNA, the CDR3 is TGTGCCATCAGTGAGCAGGTAGCGGGAGTGAAGGGTGAGCAGTTCTTC. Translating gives CAISEQVAGVKGEQFF.

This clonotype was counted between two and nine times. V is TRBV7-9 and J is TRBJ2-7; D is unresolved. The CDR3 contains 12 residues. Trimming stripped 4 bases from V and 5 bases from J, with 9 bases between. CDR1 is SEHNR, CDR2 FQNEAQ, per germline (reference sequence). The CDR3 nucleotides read TGTGCCAGCAGCTCATCGGGCAACGAGCAGTACTTC. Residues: CASSSSGNEQYF. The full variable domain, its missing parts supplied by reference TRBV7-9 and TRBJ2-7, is DTGVSQNPRHKITKRGQNVTFRCDPISEHNRLYWYRQTLGQGPEFLTYFQNEAQLEKSRLLSDRFSAERPKGSFSTLEIQRTEQGDSAMYLCASSSSGNEQYFGPGTRLTVT.

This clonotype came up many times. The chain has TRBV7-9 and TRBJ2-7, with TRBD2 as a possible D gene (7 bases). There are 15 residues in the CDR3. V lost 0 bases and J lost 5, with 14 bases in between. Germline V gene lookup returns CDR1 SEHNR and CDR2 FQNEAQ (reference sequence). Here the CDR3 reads CASSLASGGADEQYF. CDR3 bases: TGTGCCAGCAGCTTAGCGAGTGGGGGGGCGGACGAGCAGTACTTC.

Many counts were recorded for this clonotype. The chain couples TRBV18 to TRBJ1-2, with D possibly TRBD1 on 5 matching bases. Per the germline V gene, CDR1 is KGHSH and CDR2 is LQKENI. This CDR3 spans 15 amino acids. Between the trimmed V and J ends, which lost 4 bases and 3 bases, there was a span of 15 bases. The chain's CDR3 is CASSLPPGRDYGYTF. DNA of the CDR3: TGTGCCAGCTCACTACCCCCGGGACGAGACTATGGCTACACCTTC. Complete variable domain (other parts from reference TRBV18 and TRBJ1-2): NAGVMQNPRHLVRRRGQEARLRCSPMKGHSHVYWYRQLPEEGLKFMVYLQKENIIDESGMPKERFSAEFPKEGPSILRIQQVVRGDSAAYFCASSLPPGRDYGYTFGSGTRLTVV.